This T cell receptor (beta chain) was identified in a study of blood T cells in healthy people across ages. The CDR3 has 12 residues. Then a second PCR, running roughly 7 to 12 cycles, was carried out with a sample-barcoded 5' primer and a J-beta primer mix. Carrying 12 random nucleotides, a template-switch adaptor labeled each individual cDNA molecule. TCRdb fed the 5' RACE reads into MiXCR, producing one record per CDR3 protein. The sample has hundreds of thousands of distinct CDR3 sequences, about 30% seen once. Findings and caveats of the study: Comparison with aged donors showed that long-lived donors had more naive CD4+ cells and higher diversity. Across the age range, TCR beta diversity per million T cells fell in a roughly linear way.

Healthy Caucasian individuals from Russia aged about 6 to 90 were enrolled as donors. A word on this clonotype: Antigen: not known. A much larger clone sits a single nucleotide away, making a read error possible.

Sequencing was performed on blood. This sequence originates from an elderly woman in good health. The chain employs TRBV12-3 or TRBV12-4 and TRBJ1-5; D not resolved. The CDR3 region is CACSTDNQPQHF. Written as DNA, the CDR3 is TGTGCCTGCAGCACCGACAATCAGCCCCAGCATTTT.